This section outlines one TCR beta chain sequence together with its context. The antigen is not known. Trimming at V came to 4 bases and at J to 2 bases, leaving 6 bases not matched to a gene. This CDR3 contains 16 residues. Germline V gene data show CDR1 as LNHDA and CDR2 as SQIVND (reference sequence). This entry comes from a study of T cells in Graves' hyperthyroidism and ophthalmopathy. Study-level findings and limits: A 13 V-J model separated ophthalmopathy from stable hyperthyroidism.

Researchers amplified the TCR beta CDR3 regions from RNA transcripts. A set of HTBI primers served as the primers for a first-round RT-PCR of the TCR CDR3. Via MiXCR, TCRdb re-called the multiplex PCR reads, giving one row per CDR3 protein. Of fewer than 200,000 distinct CDR3 sequences in the sample, about 9.4% were seen once. The receptor was derived from a woman between 18 and 29 years old with Graves' hyperthyroidism that later progressed to Graves' ophthalmopathy. Sequencing used blood. V gene TRBV19 combines with J gene TRBJ2-5, with 11 bases that match TRBD2. Written as DNA, the CDR3 is TGTGCCAGTAGTACAGCTCTAGCGGGAGGACAAGAGACCCAGTACTTC. Protein sequence: CASSTALAGGQETQYF. The full variable domain, completed using reference TRBV19 and TRBJ2-5, is DGGITQSPKYLFRKEGQNVTLSCEQNLNHDAMYWYRQDPGQGLRLIYYSQIVNDFQKGDIAEGYSVSREKKESFPLTVTSAQKNPTAFYLCASSTALAGGQETQYFGPGTRLLVL.